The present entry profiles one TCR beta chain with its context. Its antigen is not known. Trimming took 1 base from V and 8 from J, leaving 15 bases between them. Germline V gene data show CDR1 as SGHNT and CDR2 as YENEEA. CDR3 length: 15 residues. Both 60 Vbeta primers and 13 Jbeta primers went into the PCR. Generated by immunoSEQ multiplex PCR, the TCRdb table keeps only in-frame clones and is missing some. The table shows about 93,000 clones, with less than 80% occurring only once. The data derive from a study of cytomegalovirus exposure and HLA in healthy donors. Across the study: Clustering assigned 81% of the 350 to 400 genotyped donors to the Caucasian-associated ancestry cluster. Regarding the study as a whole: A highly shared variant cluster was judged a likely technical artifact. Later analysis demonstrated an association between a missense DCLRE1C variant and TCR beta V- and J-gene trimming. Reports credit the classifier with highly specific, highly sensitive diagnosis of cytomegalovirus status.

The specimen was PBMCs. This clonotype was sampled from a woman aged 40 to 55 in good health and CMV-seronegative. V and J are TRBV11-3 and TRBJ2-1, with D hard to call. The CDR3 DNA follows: TGTGCCAGCAGCTTAGGTCTCCGTAGAGTCGATGAGCAGTTCTTC. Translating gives CASSLGLRRVDEQFF.